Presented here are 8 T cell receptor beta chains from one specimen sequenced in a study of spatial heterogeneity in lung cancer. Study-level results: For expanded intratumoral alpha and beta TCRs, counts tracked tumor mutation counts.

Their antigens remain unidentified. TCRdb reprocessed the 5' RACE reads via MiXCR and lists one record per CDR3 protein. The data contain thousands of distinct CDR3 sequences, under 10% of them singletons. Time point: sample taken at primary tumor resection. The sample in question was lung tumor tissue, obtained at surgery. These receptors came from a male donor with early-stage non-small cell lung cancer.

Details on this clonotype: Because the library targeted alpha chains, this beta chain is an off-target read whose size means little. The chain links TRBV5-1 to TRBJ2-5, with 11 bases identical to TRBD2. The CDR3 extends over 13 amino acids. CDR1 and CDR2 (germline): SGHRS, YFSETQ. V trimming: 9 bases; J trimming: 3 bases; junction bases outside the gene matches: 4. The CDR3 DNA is TGCGCCACTCAACTAGCGGGAGAAGAGACCCAGTACTTC. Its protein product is CATQLAGEETQYF.

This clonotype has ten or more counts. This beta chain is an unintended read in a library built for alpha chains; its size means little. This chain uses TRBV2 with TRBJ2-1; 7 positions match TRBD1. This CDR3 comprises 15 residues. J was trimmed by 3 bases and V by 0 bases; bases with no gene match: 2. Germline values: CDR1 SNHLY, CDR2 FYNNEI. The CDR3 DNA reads TGTGCCAGCAGTGAAGCTTCAGGGGGCTACAATGAGCAGTTCTTC. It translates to CASSEASGGYNEQFF.

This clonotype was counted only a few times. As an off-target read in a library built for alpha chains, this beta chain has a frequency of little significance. CDR3 amino acids: CASSLGMREQYF. The DNA of the CDR3 is TGTGCCAGCAGTTTGGGGATGCGCGAGCAGTACTTC. The rearrangement joins TRBV28 to TRBJ2-7, with D unclear. The V gene lost 3 bases and the J gene lost 6 bases, with 9 bases spanning the gap. Germline CDR1 MDHEN, CDR2 SYDVKM. The CDR3 spans 12 residues.

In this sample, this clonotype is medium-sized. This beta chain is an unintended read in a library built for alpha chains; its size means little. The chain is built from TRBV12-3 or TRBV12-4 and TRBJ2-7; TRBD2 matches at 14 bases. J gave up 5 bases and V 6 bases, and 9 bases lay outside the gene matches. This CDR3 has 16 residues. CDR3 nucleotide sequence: TGTGCCAGCAGGTGGGGACTAGCGGGAGCCGACAACGAGCAGTACTTC. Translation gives CASRWGLAGADNEQYF.

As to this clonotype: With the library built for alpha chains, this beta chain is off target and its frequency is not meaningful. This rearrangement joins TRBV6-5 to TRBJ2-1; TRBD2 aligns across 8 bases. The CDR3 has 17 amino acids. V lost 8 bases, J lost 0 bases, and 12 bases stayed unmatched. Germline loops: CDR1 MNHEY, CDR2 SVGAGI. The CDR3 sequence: CASRRGGGRSSYNEQFF. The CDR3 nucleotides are TGTGCCAGCCGAAGAGGAGGCGGGAGGAGCTCCTACAATGAGCAGTTCTTC.

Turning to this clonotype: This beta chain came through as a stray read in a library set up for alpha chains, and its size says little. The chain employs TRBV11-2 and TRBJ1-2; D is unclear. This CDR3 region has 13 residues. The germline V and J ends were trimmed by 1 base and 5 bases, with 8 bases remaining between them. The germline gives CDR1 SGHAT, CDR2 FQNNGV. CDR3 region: CASSLGTVYGYTF. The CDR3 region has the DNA TGTGCCAGCAGCTTAGGGACGGTTTATGGCTACACCTTC.

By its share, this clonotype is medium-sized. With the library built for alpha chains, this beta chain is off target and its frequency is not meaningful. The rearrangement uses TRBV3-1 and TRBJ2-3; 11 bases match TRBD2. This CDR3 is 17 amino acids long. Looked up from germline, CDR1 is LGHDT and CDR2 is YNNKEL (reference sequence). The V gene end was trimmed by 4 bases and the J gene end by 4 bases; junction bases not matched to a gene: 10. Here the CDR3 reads CASSLLPLAGGPDTQYF. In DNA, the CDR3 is TGTGCCAGCAGCCTCCTTCCCTTAGCGGGAGGGCCAGATACGCAGTATTTT.

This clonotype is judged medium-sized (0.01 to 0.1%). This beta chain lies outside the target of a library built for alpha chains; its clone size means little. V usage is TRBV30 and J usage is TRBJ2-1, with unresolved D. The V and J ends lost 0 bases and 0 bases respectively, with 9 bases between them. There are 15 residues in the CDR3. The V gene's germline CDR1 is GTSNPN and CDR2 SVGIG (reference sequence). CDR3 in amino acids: CAWSVLSSSYNEQFF. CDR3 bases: TGTGCCTGGAGTGTACTCAGTAGCTCCTACAATGAGCAGTTCTTC.